This TCR beta chain originates from a study of T cell repertoires and HLA-DP antigens. Overall study context: Sorted CD137+CD4+ samples averaged about 0.2 ug DNA; pre-culture CD4+ samples, approximately 1,100 ng. Study findings and constraints: Antigen presentation used HeLa cells, with total CD4+ cells responding.

Here immunoSEQ multiplex PCR was the method, and the copy in TCRdb shows in-frame clones only, minus some. In the table there are roughly 110,000 clones, about 92% of which are singletons. V shed 7 bases and J shed 8 bases, with 15 bases lying between them. The CDR3 consists of 12 residues. Germline assignment: CDR1 SGDLS and CDR2 YYNGEE. About this clone itself: Its antigen is unknown.

V usage is TRBV9 and J usage is TRBJ1-1, with D hard to call. The sequence was obtained from a woman aged 18-29 years in good health and CMV-seronegative. Sequences were obtained from CD4+ T cells from PBMCs. CDR3 sequence: CASRTPGGEAFF. CDR3 sequence (DNA): TGTGCCAGCCGAACCCCCGGTGGGGAAGCTTTCTTT.